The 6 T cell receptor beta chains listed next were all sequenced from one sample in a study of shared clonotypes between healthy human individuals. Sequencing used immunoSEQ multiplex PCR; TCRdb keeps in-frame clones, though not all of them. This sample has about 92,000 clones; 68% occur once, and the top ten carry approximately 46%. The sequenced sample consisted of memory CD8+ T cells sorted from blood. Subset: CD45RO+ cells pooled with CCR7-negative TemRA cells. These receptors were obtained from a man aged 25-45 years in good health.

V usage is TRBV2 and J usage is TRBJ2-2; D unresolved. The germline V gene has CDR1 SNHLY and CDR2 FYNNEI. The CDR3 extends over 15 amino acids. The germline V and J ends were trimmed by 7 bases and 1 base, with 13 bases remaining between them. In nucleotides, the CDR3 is TGTGCCAGCATCGAAGGAAGGGTGAACACCGGGGAGCTGTTTTTT. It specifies CASIEGRVNTGELFF.

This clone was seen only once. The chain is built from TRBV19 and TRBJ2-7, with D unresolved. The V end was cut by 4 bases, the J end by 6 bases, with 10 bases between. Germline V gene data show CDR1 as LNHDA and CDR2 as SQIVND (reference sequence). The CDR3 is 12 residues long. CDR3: CASSTASLEQYF. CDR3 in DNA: TGTGCCAGTAGTACGGCCTCTCTCGAGCAGTACTTC.

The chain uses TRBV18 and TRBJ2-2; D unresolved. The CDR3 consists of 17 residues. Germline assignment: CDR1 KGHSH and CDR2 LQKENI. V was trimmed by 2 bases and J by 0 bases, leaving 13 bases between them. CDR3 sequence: CASSPLRSSSNTGELFF. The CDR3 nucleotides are TGTGCCAGCTCACCATTGAGGTCTAGTTCGAACACCGGGGAGCTGTTTTTT.

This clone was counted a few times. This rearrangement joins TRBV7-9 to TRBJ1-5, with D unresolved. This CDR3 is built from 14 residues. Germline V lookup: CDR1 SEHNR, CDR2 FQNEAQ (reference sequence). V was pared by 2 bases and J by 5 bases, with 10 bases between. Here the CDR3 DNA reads TGTGCCAGCAGCTTACCGGGGAGAGATCAGCCCCAGCATTTT. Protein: CASSLPGRDQPQHF.

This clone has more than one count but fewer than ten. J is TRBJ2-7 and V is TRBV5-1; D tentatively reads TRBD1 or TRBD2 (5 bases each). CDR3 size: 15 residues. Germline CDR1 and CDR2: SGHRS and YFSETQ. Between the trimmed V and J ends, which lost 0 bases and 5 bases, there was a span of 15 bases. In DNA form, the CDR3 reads TGCGCCAGCAGCTTGGTGGGGGTATCGACTGACGAGCAGTACTTC. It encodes CASSLVGVSTDEQYF.

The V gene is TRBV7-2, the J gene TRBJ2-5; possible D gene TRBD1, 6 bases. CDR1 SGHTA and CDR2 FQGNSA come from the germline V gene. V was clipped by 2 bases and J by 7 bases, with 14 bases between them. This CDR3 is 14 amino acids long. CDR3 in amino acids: CASSLQQGQGTQYF. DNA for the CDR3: TGTGCCAGCAGCTTACAGCAGGGGCAGGGGACCCAGTACTTC.